The rows below give T cell receptor beta chains drawn from one sample of a study of T cell responses to AZD1222 COVID-19 vaccine. This table comes from immunoSEQ multiplex PCR, and its TCRdb copy is limited to in-frame clones, with some not included. The table records more than 95,000 clones, 90% of them present only once. Sample: peripheral blood, taken on day 0 of AZD1222 vaccination. The receptors come from an adult in good health. CDR3s include the opening cysteine and the closing phenylalanine or tryptophan. A D gene is named only where the DNA matches it firmly. Part of the rows lack a size; the others show once, few, many or a class for expanded clones.

CDR3aa: CASTPTGLNTEAFF
CDR3nt: TGTGCCAGTACCCCAACAGGGTTGAACACTGAAGCTTTCTTT
d_gene: NA
len: 14
j_gene: TRBJ1-1
abundance: NA
v_gene: TRBV19

CDR3aa: CASSLVEEPGNTIYF
CDR3nt: TGTGCCAGCAGCTTAGTTGAGGAGCCTGGAAACACCATATATTTT
d_gene: NA
len: 15
j_gene: TRBJ1-3
abundance: NA
v_gene: TRBV7-2

CDR3aa: CASSLESSPEKLFF
CDR3nt: TGCGCCAGCAGCTTGGAATCCAGCCCTGAAAAACTGTTTTTT
d_gene: NA
len: 14
j_gene: TRBJ1-4
abundance: once
v_gene: TRBV5-1

CDR3aa: CAISPLAGDGETQYF
CDR3nt: TGTGCCATCAGCCCCCTAGCTGGGGACGGAGAGACCCAGTACTTC
d_gene: NA
len: 15
j_gene: TRBJ2-5
abundance: NA
v_gene: TRBV10-3

CDR3aa: CASSFAGESAGELFF
CDR3nt: TGTGCCAGCAGCTTCGCGGGAGAGTCGGCCGGGGAGCTGTTTTTT
d_gene: TRBD2
len: 15
j_gene: TRBJ2-2
abundance: NA
v_gene: TRBV5-5

CDR3aa: CASSVAGTGSGAYEQYF
CDR3nt: TGTGCCAGCAGCGTAGCCGGGACAGGCTCTGGGGCCTACGAGCAGTACTTC
d_gene: TRBD1
len: 17
j_gene: TRBJ2-7
abundance: NA
v_gene: TRBV9

CDR3aa: CASSPPSNTGELFF
CDR3nt: TGTGCCAGCTCACCGCCGTCGAACACCGGGGAGCTGTTTTTT
d_gene: NA
len: 14
j_gene: TRBJ2-2
abundance: once
v_gene: TRBV18

CDR3aa: CASSLGQGFSGANVLTF
CDR3nt: TGTGCCAGCAGCCTCGGACAGGGATTCTCTGGGGCCAACGTCCTGACTTTC
d_gene: TRBD1
len: 17
j_gene: TRBJ2-6
abundance: NA
v_gene: TRBV28

CDR3aa: CASSLRGGPTEAFF
CDR3nt: TGTGCCAGCAGCCTCCGAGGTGGTCCCACTGAAGCTTTCTTT
d_gene: NA
len: 14
j_gene: TRBJ1-1
abundance: NA
v_gene: TRBV5-6

CDR3aa: CSVEAPGDTQYF
CDR3nt: TGCAGCGTTGAAGCCCCCGGGGATACGCAGTATTTT
d_gene: NA
len: 12
j_gene: TRBJ2-3
abundance: NA
v_gene: TRBV29-1

CDR3aa: CASSSGGVGKNIQYF
CDR3nt: TGTGCCAGTAGTAGTGGGGGAGTGGGCAAAAACATTCAGTACTTC
d_gene: NA
len: 15
j_gene: TRBJ2-4
abundance: NA
v_gene: TRBV19

CDR3aa: CASSQDRLHYEQYF
CDR3nt: TGTGCCAGCAGCCAAGATCGGCTACACTACGAGCAGTACTTC
d_gene: NA
len: 14
j_gene: TRBJ2-7
abundance: NA
v_gene: TRBV3-1/TRBV3-2

CDR3aa: CSVVTETQYF
CDR3nt: TGCAGCGTTGTTACTGAGACCCAGTACTTC
d_gene: NA
len: 10
j_gene: TRBJ2-5
abundance: NA
v_gene: TRBV29-1

CDR3aa: CASSDSYGSNYGYTF
CDR3nt: TGTGCCAGCAGTGACTCATACGGATCTAACTATGGCTACACCTTC
d_gene: NA
len: 15
j_gene: TRBJ1-2
abundance: NA
v_gene: TRBV6-4

CDR3aa: CASSRQGGQPQHF
CDR3nt: TGTGCCAGCAGTCGACAGGGTGGTCAGCCCCAGCATTTT
d_gene: TRBD1
len: 13
j_gene: TRBJ1-5
abundance: once
v_gene: TRBV6-2/TRBV6-3

CDR3aa: CASSYSLGQGSGYTF
CDR3nt: TGTGCCAGCAGTTACTCGTTGGGACAGGGGAGCGGCTACACCTTC
d_gene: TRBD1
len: 15
j_gene: TRBJ1-2
abundance: NA
v_gene: TRBV28

CDR3aa: CSVEVPDRPGGYTF
CDR3nt: TGCAGCGTTGAAGTCCCGGACAGGCCGGGTGGCTACACCTTC
d_gene: TRBD1
len: 14
j_gene: TRBJ1-2
abundance: NA
v_gene: TRBV29-1

CDR3aa: CASSLGRGGEQFF
CDR3nt: TGTGCCAGCAGCTTAGGGAGGGGCGGAGAGCAGTTCTTC
d_gene: NA
len: 13
j_gene: TRBJ2-1
abundance: NA
v_gene: TRBV11-2

CDR3aa: CASSQAPQGGGTEAFF
CDR3nt: TGTGCCAGCAGCCAAGCCCCCCAGGGAGGGGGCACTGAAGCTTTCTTT
d_gene: NA
len: 16
j_gene: TRBJ1-1
abundance: NA
v_gene: TRBV3-1/TRBV3-2

CDR3aa: CASTPDRGRVDTQYF
CDR3nt: TGTGCCAGCACCCCGGACAGGGGTCGGGTCGATACGCAGTATTTT
d_gene: TRBD1
len: 15
j_gene: TRBJ2-3
abundance: NA
v_gene: TRBV7-2

CDR3aa: CASSYPRGRDEKLFF
CDR3nt: TGTGCCAGCAGTTACCCCAGGGGGCGAGATGAAAAACTGTTTTTT
d_gene: TRBD1
len: 15
j_gene: TRBJ1-4
abundance: NA
v_gene: TRBV6-2/TRBV6-3

CDR3aa: CATSDAGGRKKDTQYF
CDR3nt: TGTGCCACCAGTGATGCCGGGGGCAGGAAGAAGGATACGCAGTATTTT
d_gene: NA
len: 16
j_gene: TRBJ2-3
abundance: NA
v_gene: TRBV24-1

CDR3aa: CASRQEWGSGGNTEAFF
CDR3nt: TGTGCCAGCAGGCAAGAATGGGGGTCCGGAGGGAACACTGAAGCTTTCTTT
d_gene: NA
len: 17
j_gene: TRBJ1-1
abundance: NA
v_gene: TRBV5-5

CDR3aa: CASSRESNQPQHF
CDR3nt: TGTGCCAGCAGTAGGGAAAGCAATCAGCCCCAGCATTTT
d_gene: NA
len: 13
j_gene: TRBJ1-5
abundance: NA
v_gene: TRBV6-4

CDR3aa: CAISESKAGVNRDYGYTF
CDR3nt: TGTGCCATCAGTGAGTCGAAGGCAGGGGTGAATAGGGACTATGGCTACACCTTC
d_gene: NA
len: 18
j_gene: TRBJ1-2
abundance: NA
v_gene: TRBV10-3

CDR3aa: CASSLVTGGVTDTQYF
CDR3nt: TGTGCCAGCAGCTTAGTTACGGGAGGTGTGACAGATACGCAGTATTTT
d_gene: TRBD2
len: 16
j_gene: TRBJ2-3
abundance: NA
v_gene: TRBV7-2

CDR3aa: CASSQAGLETQYF
CDR3nt: TGTGCCAGCAGCCAAGCAGGGTTAGAGACCCAGTACTTC
d_gene: NA
len: 13
j_gene: TRBJ2-5
abundance: NA
v_gene: TRBV3-1/TRBV3-2

CDR3aa: CASTLSLGGNQPQHF
CDR3nt: TGTGCCAGCACCCTAAGTCTGGGGGGCAATCAGCCCCAGCATTTT
d_gene: NA
len: 15
j_gene: TRBJ1-5
abundance: NA
v_gene: TRBV28

CDR3aa: CSASDGRNNEQFF
CDR3nt: TGCAGTGCTAGTGACGGGAGAAACAATGAGCAGTTCTTC
d_gene: NA
len: 13
j_gene: TRBJ2-1
abundance: NA
v_gene: TRBV20-1

CDR3aa: CASSLGTGTGGTEAFF
CDR3nt: TGTGCCAGCAGCTTAGGAACTGGGACAGGGGGCACTGAAGCTTTCTTT
d_gene: TRBD1
len: 16
j_gene: TRBJ1-1
abundance: few
v_gene: TRBV7-8

CDR3aa: CASSNPPPGDTQYF
CDR3nt: TGTGCCAGTAGTAACCCTCCGCCCGGAGATACGCAGTATTTT
d_gene: NA
len: 14
j_gene: TRBJ2-3
abundance: NA
v_gene: TRBV19

CDR3aa: CASSSGDEGQTRGNTIYF
CDR3nt: TGTGCCAGCAGCTCAGGGGACGAGGGACAGACAAGGGGAAACACCATATATTTT
d_gene: TRBD1
len: 18
j_gene: TRBJ1-3
abundance: NA
v_gene: TRBV7-8

CDR3aa: CASSPTRGTDNSPLHF
CDR3nt: TGTGCCAGCAGTCCCACCCGGGGTACTGATAATTCACCCCTCCACTTT
d_gene: NA
len: 16
j_gene: TRBJ1-6
abundance: NA
v_gene: TRBV28

CDR3aa: CATSREGFYEQYF
CDR3nt: TGTGCCACCAGCCGCGAGGGCTTCTACGAGCAGTACTTC
d_gene: NA
len: 13
j_gene: TRBJ2-7
abundance: NA
v_gene: TRBV15

CDR3aa: CASSSNTGVGYTF
CDR3nt: TGTGCCAGCAGCTCGAACACAGGGGTGGGCTACACCTTC
d_gene: TRBD1
len: 13
j_gene: TRBJ1-2
abundance: once
v_gene: TRBV11-2

CDR3aa: CASSPQTGLRGQYF
CDR3nt: TGTGCCAGCAGCCCTCAGACAGGCCTACGTGGGCAGTACTTC
d_gene: NA
len: 14
j_gene: TRBJ2-7
abundance: NA
v_gene: TRBV7-2

CDR3aa: CASSGLAGAWLTDTQYF
CDR3nt: TGTGCCAGCAGCGGACTAGCGGGAGCTTGGCTTACAGATACGCAGTATTTT
d_gene: TRBD2
len: 17
j_gene: TRBJ2-3
abundance: NA
v_gene: TRBV28

CDR3aa: CASRVRAGSRTDTQYF
CDR3nt: TGTGCCAGCAGAGTCCGGGCAGGGTCTAGGACAGATACGCAGTATTTT
d_gene: NA
len: 16
j_gene: TRBJ2-3
abundance: NA
v_gene: TRBV27

CDR3aa: CASSLGRGGFPGELFF
CDR3nt: TGTGCCAGCAGCCTCGGGCGCGGGGGCTTTCCCGGGGAGCTGTTTTTT
d_gene: NA
len: 16
j_gene: TRBJ2-2
abundance: few
v_gene: TRBV9

CDR3aa: CASSPTANTEAFF
CDR3nt: TGTGCCAGCAGTCCCACCGCGAACACTGAAGCTTTCTTT
d_gene: NA
len: 13
j_gene: TRBJ1-1
abundance: NA
v_gene: TRBV6-5

CDR3aa: CASSSGWETQYF
CDR3nt: TGCGCCAGCAGCTCTGGATGGGAGACCCAGTACTTC
d_gene: NA
len: 12
j_gene: TRBJ2-5
abundance: NA
v_gene: TRBV5-1

CDR3aa: CASGTTQGVETQYF
CDR3nt: TGTGCCAGCGGGACAACACAGGGTGTAGAGACCCAGTACTTC
d_gene: NA
len: 14
j_gene: TRBJ2-5
abundance: NA
v_gene: TRBV5-4

CDR3aa: CATSGENEQFF
CDR3nt: TGTGCCACCTCGGGGGAGAATGAGCAGTTCTTC
d_gene: NA
len: 11
j_gene: TRBJ2-1
abundance: NA
v_gene: TRBV19

CDR3aa: CASSFPSGRGQETQYF
CDR3nt: TGTGCCAGCAGCTTCCCTAGCGGGAGGGGCCAAGAGACCCAGTACTTC
d_gene: TRBD2
len: 16
j_gene: TRBJ2-5
abundance: NA
v_gene: TRBV11-2

CDR3aa: CASSLGRASGGYTF
CDR3nt: TGCGCCAGCAGCTTGGGCCGGGCCTCAGGGGGCTACACCTTC
d_gene: NA
len: 14
j_gene: TRBJ1-2
abundance: NA
v_gene: TRBV5-1